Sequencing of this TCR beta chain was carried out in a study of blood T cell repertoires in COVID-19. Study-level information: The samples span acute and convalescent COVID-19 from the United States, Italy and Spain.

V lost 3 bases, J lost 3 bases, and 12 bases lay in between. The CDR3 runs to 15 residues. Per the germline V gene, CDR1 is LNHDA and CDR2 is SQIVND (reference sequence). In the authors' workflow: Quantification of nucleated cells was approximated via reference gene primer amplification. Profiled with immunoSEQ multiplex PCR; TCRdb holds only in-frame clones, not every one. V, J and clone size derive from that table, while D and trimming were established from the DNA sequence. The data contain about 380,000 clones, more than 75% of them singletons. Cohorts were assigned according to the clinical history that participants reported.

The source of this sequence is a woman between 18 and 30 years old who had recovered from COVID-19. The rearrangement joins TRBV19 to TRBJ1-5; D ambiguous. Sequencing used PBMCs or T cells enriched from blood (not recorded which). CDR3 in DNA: TGTGCCAGTAGTATTTTCTCAGGTAACAATCAGCCCCAGCATTTT. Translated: CASSIFSGNNQPQHF. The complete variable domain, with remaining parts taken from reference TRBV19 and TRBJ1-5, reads DGGITQSPKYLFRKEGQNVTLSCEQNLNHDAMYWYRQDPGQGLRLIYYSQIVNDFQKGDIAEGYSVSREKKESFPLTVTSAQKNPTAFYLCASSIFSGNNQPQHFGDGTRLSIL.